These T cell receptor beta chains were read from a single sample in a study of cytomegalovirus exposure and HLA in healthy donors. Produced via immunoSEQ multiplex PCR; TCRdb's table is partial and in-frame only. The sample contains tens of thousands of clones, around 80% of which appear only once. The sequenced material came from PBMCs. The receptors here all came from a man over 45 in good health and CMV-seropositive. The CDR3 runs from the conserved cysteine through the conserved F or W. A D gene is named only where the DNA matches it firmly. Size is stated for part of the rows, as once, few or many counts, or as a class when the clone is expanded.

V gene,J gene,clone size,D gene,CDR3 DNA,CDR3 protein
TRBV7-9,TRBJ1-1,once,.,TGTGCCAGCAGCCCTGGATCCAGGGCCGCTTTCTTT,CASSPGSRAAFF
TRBV20-1,TRBJ2-1,few,.,TGCAGTGCTAGTAGGGGTAATGAGCAGTTCTTC,CSASRGNEQFF
TRBV7-2,TRBJ1-2,.,.,TGTGCCAGCACCATCCAAACGGGTCTTGGCTATGGCTACACCTTC,CASTIQTGLGYGYTF
TRBV5-1,TRBJ1-6,.,TRBD1,TGCGCCAGCAGCTCGAGGGGACAGGGCGATAATTCACCCCTCCACTTT,CASSSRGQGDNSPLHF
TRBV7-9,TRBJ2-1,.,TRBD2,TGTGCCAGCAGCCCCATTAGCGGGAGTCGGTACAATGAGCAGTTCTTC,CASSPISGSRYNEQFF
TRBV7-6,TRBJ2-2,medium-sized,.,TGTGCCAGCAGCTTAGCTTACGGGGAGCTGTTTTTT,CASSLAYGELFF
TRBV19,TRBJ1-4,.,TRBD1,TGTGCCAGTAGGGGGGCAGGGGGCAGGGCTAATGAAAAACTGTTTTTT,CASRGAGGRANEKLFF
TRBV5-1,TRBJ2-1,.,TRBD1,TGCGCCAGCAGCCCGAGGAGCACAGGGGGTCGGAATGAGCAGTTCTTC,CASSPRSTGGRNEQFF
TRBV7-2,TRBJ2-3,.,.,TGTGCCAGCAGCTTAAATGGCCAGCGATCGTTCACAGATACGCAGTATTTT,CASSLNGQRSFTDTQYF
TRBV30,TRBJ2-7,once,TRBD1,TGTGCCTGGAGTGTAGGGACAGGCCCTCTCGAGCAGTACTTC,CAWSVGTGPLEQYF
TRBV30,TRBJ2-7,.,TRBD2,TGTGCCTGGAGTGTGGGGATTAAGCGGGGACACGAGCAGTACTTC,CAWSVGIKRGHEQYF
TRBV29-1,TRBJ2-5,.,TRBD2,TGCAGCGTTCCGGGGAGGGGCGGGAGGGGACTAGCGGGAAGGCAAGAGACCCAGTACTTC,CSVPGRGGRGLAGRQETQYF
TRBV7-2,TRBJ2-3,few,TRBD2,TGTGCCAGCAGCTTTCTACGTAGCGGGAGGCCAGATACGCAGTATTTT,CASSFLRSGRPDTQYF
TRBV7-2,TRBJ2-3,once,.,TGTGCCAGCAGCTCCGCTAGGGATACGCAGTATTTT,CASSSARDTQYF
TRBV2,TRBJ2-1,.,TRBD2,TGTGCCAGCAGTGAAGCGCGAAGCGGGGGGGATAATGAGCAGTTCTTC,CASSEARSGGDNEQFF
TRBV5-6,TRBJ2-5,.,TRBD1,TGTGCCAGCAGCTCGACAGGGGACGGTGAGACCCAGTACTTC,CASSSTGDGETQYF
TRBV21-1,TRBJ2-1,.,.,TGTGCCAGCAGGCTTGGGGTAGCGGGAGTTGTTTATCGGTTCTTC,CASRLGVAGVVYRFF
TRBV2,TRBJ2-3,.,.,TGTGCCAGCAGTTACAACCCAGATACGCAGTATTTT,CASSYNPDTQYF
TRBV19,TRBJ2-1,.,TRBD1,TGTGCCAGTAGTACCAGGGACAGGGGATCCTACAATGAGCAGTTCTTC,CASSTRDRGSYNEQFF
TRBV27,TRBJ1-5,.,TRBD1,TGTGCCAGCAGTTTATCTATGACTGCACTCCGGGACAGGTATCAGCCCCAGCATTTT,CASSLSMTALRDRYQPQHF
TRBV7-2,TRBJ2-7,.,.,TGTGCCAGCAGCCCCGGGTTAGCGTGGACGGATGAGCAGTACTTC,CASSPGLAWTDEQYF
TRBV5-1,TRBJ2-7,few,TRBD1,TGCGCCAGCAGCCCTGGGACAGGTTTCTCCTACGAGCAGTACTTC,CASSPGTGFSYEQYF
TRBV5-1,TRBJ2-7,.,.,TGCGCCAGCAGCTTGGTGGTGACAGATTACGAGCAGTACTTC,CASSLVVTDYEQYF
TRBV14,TRBJ2-5,.,TRBD2,TGTGCCAGCAGCCAAGGAGGGACTAGCGGGACGAGAAACAGAGAGACCCAGTACTTC,CASSQGGTSGTRNRETQYF
TRBV6-1,TRBJ1-2,.,.,TGTGCCAGCAGTGCGGTCACAGATTACAACTATGGCTACACCTTC,CASSAVTDYNYGYTF
TRBV11-2,TRBJ2-6,.,TRBD1,TGTGCCGAAAGAAACAGGGGAAACACTGGGGCCAACGTCCTGACTTTC,CAERNRGNTGANVLTF
TRBV30,TRBJ1-1,.,.,TGTGCCTGGAGTGTAAGTAGCGGCACTGAAGCTTTCTTT,CAWSVSSGTEAFF
TRBV6-1,TRBJ1-2,.,.,TGTGCCAGCAGCCACAGGGAATCGGGGGGCTACACCTTC,CASSHRESGGYTF
TRBV9,TRBJ2-1,.,.,TGTGCCAGCAGCGATGTCGACAGCTCCTACAATGAGCAGTTCTTC,CASSDVDSSYNEQFF
TRBV19,TRBJ1-2,.,TRBD1,TGTGCCAGTAGTACCAGACAGGGGGCGGGAAGCTATGGCTACACCTTC,CASSTRQGAGSYGYTF
TRBV2,TRBJ2-1,.,TRBD2,TGTGCCAGCACAAGGATAGCGGGAGATAGGAATGAGCAGTTCTTC,CASTRIAGDRNEQFF
TRBV19,TRBJ1-2,.,TRBD1,TGTGCCATCTCCACCGGGACAGGGTTGCTCGGCTACACCTTC,CAISTGTGLLGYTF
TRBV2,TRBJ2-6,few,.,TGTGCCAGCAGTGAATCCCTTTCTGGGGCCAACGTCCTGACTTTC,CASSESLSGANVLTF
TRBV2,TRBJ1-5,.,.,TGTGCCAGCAGTGTTGGGGGCATGGGCAATCAGCCCCAGCATTTT,CASSVGGMGNQPQHF
TRBV27,TRBJ1-5,.,TRBD1,TGTGCCAGCAGTTTCGAGGCAGGGGGACAGCCCCAGCATTTT,CASSFEAGGQPQHF
TRBV7-2,TRBJ2-7,.,.,TGTGCCAGCAGCTCCGACCTCCGGGCGGCGGCGGGCGAGCAGTACTTC,CASSSDLRAAAGEQYF
TRBV6-1,TRBJ2-3,.,.,TGTGCCAGCGAGGACTACGGCACAGATACGCAGTATTTT,CASEDYGTDTQYF
TRBV30,TRBJ1-1,.,.,TGTGCCCGCCATCAGGTGAACACTGAAGCTTTCTTT,CARHQVNTEAFF
TRBV7-3,TRBJ2-2,.,.,TGTGCCAGCAGCTTAACTAGGAACACCGGGGAGCTGTTTTTT,CASSLTRNTGELFF
TRBV5-1,TRBJ2-1,few,TRBD2,TGCGCCAGCAGCTTGAGTCCGGGAGGCTCCTACAATGAGCAGTTCTTC,CASSLSPGGSYNEQFF
TRBV9,TRBJ2-3,.,TRBD2,TGTGCCAGCAGCGTAGAGGGAGCGGGAGAACCAGATACGCAGTATTTT,CASSVEGAGEPDTQYF
TRBV10-3,TRBJ1-5,.,.,TGTGCCATCAGTCCGACGTCCACAGGAGGCAATCAGCCCCAGCATTTT,CAISPTSTGGNQPQHF
TRBV5-1,TRBJ2-1,.,TRBD2,TGCGCCAGCAGCGGGACTAGCGGGAGTCCCTACAATGAGCAGTTCTTC,CASSGTSGSPYNEQFF
TRBV11-2,TRBJ2-5,.,.,TGTGCCAGCAGTTCCGGGAGTCAGACCCAGTACTTC,CASSSGSQTQYF
TRBV6-1,TRBJ2-1,.,TRBD2,TGTGTCAGCAGGACCTCTAGCGGGAGTGCGAATGAGCAGTTCTTC,CVSRTSSGSANEQFF
TRBV4-1,TRBJ2-1,few,TRBD2,TGCGCCAGCAGCCAGGAACGGGCGGGAGCCTACAATGAGCAGTTCTTC,CASSQERAGAYNEQFF
TRBV7-8,TRBJ2-6,.,.,TGTGCCAGCAGCCACGGACAAGGGACTGGGGCCAACGGCCTGACTTTC,CASSHGQGTGANGLTF
TRBV10-3,TRBJ2-7,few,TRBD1,TGTGCCATCAGGGGGGGACAGGGAAGGTCCTACGAGCAGTACTTC,CAIRGGQGRSYEQYF
TRBV6-1,TRBJ2-2,.,.,TGTGCCAGCAGTGCGATAGTCACCGGGGAGCTGTTTTTT,CASSAIVTGELFF
TRBV2,TRBJ2-7,.,.,TGTGCCAGCAGTGAAGCTATTGGACACCGCACAAGCTACGAGCAGTACTTC,CASSEAIGHRTSYEQYF
TRBV27,TRBJ1-2,.,.,TGTGCCAGCAGTTCGGGGTATGGCTACACCTTC,CASSSGYGYTF
TRBV5-1,TRBJ2-4,.,.,TGCGCCAGCAGCTTTACGTCCAAAAACAGTCAGTACTTC,CASSFTSKNSQYF
TRBV30,TRBJ2-5,few,.,TGTGCCTGGAGTGCGGCGGAAGAACAAGAGACCCAGTACTTC,CAWSAAEEQETQYF
TRBV5-4,TRBJ2-3,.,TRBD2,TGTGCCAGCAGCTTAGCGGGAGTGGTATCGGATACGCAGTATTTT,CASSLAGVVSDTQYF
TRBV4-3,TRBJ2-1,.,TRBD2,TGCGCCAGCAGCCCTCGGGAGGCGAGGAACAATGAGCAGTTCTTC,CASSPREARNNEQFF
TRBV10-3,TRBJ1-1,few,.,TGTGCCATCAGTGGGAGGGGCGCAGGGAACACTGAAGCTTTCTTT,CAISGRGAGNTEAFF
TRBV7-7,TRBJ1-1,.,.,TGTGCTAGCAGCTTAGTACAGGGCACTGAAGCTTTCTTT,CASSLVQGTEAFF
TRBV5-1,TRBJ2-5,.,TRBD1,TGCGCCAGCAGCCAAGGACAGGGGGGATCAGAGACCCAGTACTTC,CASSQGQGGSETQYF
TRBV28,TRBJ1-5,.,.,TGTGCCAGCAGTTCACCTACAGGGAGCAATCAGCCCCAGCATTTT,CASSSPTGSNQPQHF